Each of the 14 T cell receptor beta chains below was sequenced from the same sample in a study of metastatic and nonmetastatic thyroid tumors. With MiXCR, TCRdb reprocessed the PCR reads. There are approximately 6,400 clones in the sample; under 35% occur only once, and about a fifth lies in the top ten. Before thyroid surgery, none of the patients had received any treatment. The source material was tumor tissue. Receptor source: a female donor with papillary thyroid cancer or a benign thyroid nodule (not recorded which). Some clones in this sample may be carry-over from other donors' samples.

Relative to its sample, this clone is medium-sized. The rearrangement joins TRBV7-2 to TRBJ2-5; TRBD2 matches 8 bases. V gave up 4 bases and J gave up 6 bases; unmatched junction bases: 7. Per the germline V gene, CDR1 is SGHTA and CDR2 is FQGNSA. This CDR3 is built from 14 residues. In DNA form, the CDR3 reads TGTGCCAGCAGCTCCTTGACTAGCGTGAAGACCCAGTACTTC. Its protein product is CASSSLTSVKTQYF.

This sequence joins TRBV29-1 and TRBJ1-2; no reliable D call. Germline loops: CDR1 SQVTM, CDR2 ANQGSEA. Trimming left V 3 bases short and J 7 bases short, with 12 bases between. This CDR3 has 12 amino acids. The CDR3: CSVEPRTPGYTF. The CDR3 nucleotides are TGCAGCGTTGAGCCCCGTACTCCTGGCTACACCTTC.

This clone was seen a handful of times. The chain carries TRBV19 and TRBJ2-2, with D perhaps TRBD2 (7 bases). CDR1 and CDR2 from the germline V gene are LNHDA and SQIVND (reference sequence). The CDR3 loop spans 15 amino acids. V was pared by 4 bases and J by 6 bases, with 15 bases between. CDR3 protein: CASSSPGEGAGELFF. The CDR3 DNA follows: TGTGCCAGTAGTAGCCCAGGGGAGGGGGCCGGGGAGCTGTTTTTT.

This clone is classed as medium-sized. The CDR3 region is CSAMAPNTEAFF. As DNA, the CDR3 is TGCAGTGCTATGGCACCGAACACTGAAGCTTTCTTT. This chain uses TRBV20-1 with TRBJ1-1; D gene ambiguous. Germline V gene lookup returns CDR1 DFQATT and CDR2 SNEGSKA (reference sequence). This CDR3 comprises 12 residues. V dropped 4 bases and J dropped 1 base, with 7 bases sitting between them.

This clone has only one observation. The V and J genes are TRBV6-1 and TRBJ2-7, with 7 positions matching TRBD1. The length of the CDR3 is 14 residues. Trimming removed 8 bases from V and 2 bases from J; junction bases left unmatched: 9. Germline lookup yields CDR1 MNHNS and CDR2 SASEGT. CDR3: CASRARGPPYEQYF. The CDR3 DNA sequence: TGTGCCAGCCGTGCGAGGGGGCCTCCCTACGAGCAGTACTTC.

This clone was seen ten or more times. The rearrangement joins TRBV11-3 to TRBJ2-1; TRBD1 matches 7 bases. From germline, CDR1 is SGHNT and CDR2 YENEEA. This CDR3 contains 14 residues. The V gene end was trimmed by 0 bases and the J gene end by 12 bases; junction bases not matched to a gene: 8. As DNA, the CDR3 is TGTGCCAGCAGCTTAGACTTTACAGGGGCCGGGCAGTTCTTC. Amino acids: CASSLDFTGAGQFF.

This clone was seen only a few times. CDR3: CASSDGAYEQYF. The CDR3 bases are TGTGCCAGCAGTGATGGGGCCTACGAGCAGTACTTC. V usage is TRBV2 and J usage is TRBJ2-7; D unclear. This CDR3 spans 12 amino acids. Germline CDR1 reads SNHLY; CDR2 reads FYNNEI. Trimming pared 3 bases from V and 2 bases from J, leaving 5 bases between.

Sample share makes this clone medium-sized. V and J are TRBV7-9 and TRBJ2-1; D gene uncertain. Germline V gives CDR1 SEHNR, CDR2 FQNEAQ (reference sequence). The V end was cut by 1 base, the J end by 3 bases, with 4 bases between. The CDR3 loop spans 13 amino acids. The CDR3 is CASSLGHYNEQFF. The CDR3 nucleotides read TGTGCCAGCAGCTTAGGTCACTACAATGAGCAGTTCTTC.

Many counts were recorded for this clone. A much larger clone differs by one base, so this may be a read error. The V gene is TRBV29-1, the J gene TRBJ2-6; D is ambiguous. Trimming stripped 3 bases from V and 1 base from J, with 7 bases between. The CDR3 runs 14 residues. Per the germline V gene, CDR1 is SQVTM and CDR2 is ANQGSEA. The chain's CDR3 is CSVDGASGANVLTF. CDR3 nucleotides: TGCAGCGTTGACGGCGCGTCTGGGGCCAACGTCCTGACTTTC.

This clone was detected ten times or more. The rearrangement uses TRBV12-3 or TRBV12-4 and TRBJ2-1; a weak D match, TRBD1 (6 bases). The CDR3 is made up of 15 amino acids. V lost 8 bases and J lost 4, with 18 bases in between. The CDR3 sequence: CASGSPGTRYNEQFF. The CDR3 DNA sequence: TGTGCCAGCGGTTCACCCGGGACACGTTACAATGAGCAGTTCTTC.

This rearrangement joins TRBV12-3 or TRBV12-4 to TRBJ2-1; 10 nucleotides match TRBD2. J was trimmed by 9 bases and V by 3 bases; bases with no gene match: 5. The CDR3 is 14 amino acids. DNA for the CDR3: TGTGCCAGCAGTTTTTCTAGCGGGAGCGGTGAGCAGTTCTTC. Its translation is CASSFSSGSGEQFF.

Sample share makes this clone medium-sized (0.01 to 0.1%). The V gene is TRBV24-1, the J gene TRBJ1-1; no firm D call. The V end was cut by 5 bases, the J end by 3 bases, with 9 bases between. Germline V CDR1 and CDR2: KGHDR, SFDVKD. The CDR3 loop spans 13 amino acids. The chain's CDR3 is CATSGTSYTEAFF. The CDR3 DNA reads as TGTGCCACCAGTGGGACCAGCTACACTGAAGCTTTCTTT.

The sample holds many counts of this clone. The V gene is TRBV28, the J gene TRBJ1-1, with D possibly matching TRBD1 (5 bases). Deletions cut 8 bases from V and 2 bases from J, with 12 bases between. This CDR3 region has 13 residues. CDR1 is MDHEN and CDR2 is SYDVKM in the germline V gene. In DNA form, the CDR3 reads TGTGCCAGCCGGACACCTACAAACACTGAAGCTTTCTTT. Protein sequence: CASRTPTNTEAFF.

This clone rates as medium-sized (0.01 to 0.1%). CDR3 protein: CASSAGLAGGIEDTQYF. The CDR3 DNA follows: TGTGCCAGCAGCGCGGGACTAGCGGGAGGTATTGAAGATACGCAGTATTTT. The gene calls are TRBV9 and TRBJ2-3, with 15 bases that match TRBD2. CDR1 SGDLS and CDR2 YYNGEE come from the germline V gene. This CDR3 has 17 amino acids. The V segment lost 3 bases and the J segment 5 bases; nucleotides outside the gene matches: 7.